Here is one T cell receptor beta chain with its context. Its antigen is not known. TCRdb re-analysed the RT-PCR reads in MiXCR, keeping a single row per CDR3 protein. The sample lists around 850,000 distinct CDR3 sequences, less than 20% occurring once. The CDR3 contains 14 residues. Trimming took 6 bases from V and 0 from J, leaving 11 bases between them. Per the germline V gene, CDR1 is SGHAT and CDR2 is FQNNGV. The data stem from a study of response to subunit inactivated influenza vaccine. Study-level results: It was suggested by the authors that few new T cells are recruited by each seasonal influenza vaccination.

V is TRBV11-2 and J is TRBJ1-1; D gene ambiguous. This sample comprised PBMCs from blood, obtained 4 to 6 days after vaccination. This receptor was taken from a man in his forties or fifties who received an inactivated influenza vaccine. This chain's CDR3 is CASRPTKMNTEAFF. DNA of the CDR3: TGTGCCAGCAGACCGACTAAAATGAACACTGAAGCTTTCTTT.